The 24 T cell receptor beta chains below come from one sample, sequenced in a study of blood T cells in healthy people across ages (dated by TCRdb to between 2015 and 2017). The protocol used for the library was 5' RACE. The reads were generated on an Illumina HiSeq 2500. A second 7 to 11 cycle PCR used a sample-barcoded 5' primer and a J-beta primer mix. Using fastp at Q25 and MiXCR, TCRdb reprocessed the public reads and kept productive beta chains. Each CDR3 protein gets just one entry, which takes the most common genes and DNA from the rows behind it. The sample table records fewer than 1.5 million distinct CDR3 sequences; approximately 38% of these occur just once. The top ten clones comprise approximately 7.9% of the sample. The specimen sequenced was blood. All receptors derive from a woman in her late teens or twenties in good health.

The chain is built from TRBV10-3 and TRBJ2-5, with D uncertain. The ends were cut back, 7 bases at V and 13 bases at J, with 22 bases in the middle. Germline V gene sequence: CDR1 ENHRY, CDR2 SYGVKD. This CDR3 is built from 13 residues. The DNA for the CDR3 is TGTGCCATCATGGCCACGTCGGCCCACCAACGGTACTTC. Protein: CAIMATSAHQRYF.

V usage is TRBV25-1 and J usage is TRBJ2-7; D is tentatively TRBD1 or TRBD2 (6 bases each). This CDR3 contains 14 residues. CDR1 MGHDK and CDR2 SYGVNS come from the germline V gene. Trimming took 4 bases from V and 7 from J, leaving 17 bases between them. The DNA of the CDR3 is TGTGCCAGCAGTGCAGACAGGCCGGGAGAAGAGCAGTACTTC. Protein: CASSADRPGEEQYF.

The genes are TRBV12-3 or TRBV12-4 and TRBJ2-2; a weak D match, TRBD2 (5 bases). The CDR3 length is 15 residues. Trimming took 5 bases from V and 5 from J, leaving 15 bases between them. The CDR3 region is CASSAGSRLTGELFF. CDR3 in DNA: TGTGCCAGCAGTGCGGGCAGTAGATTAACCGGGGAGCTGTTTTTT.

This chain connects TRBV3-1 to TRBJ2-7; D remains unclear. Germline V gene sequence: CDR1 LGHDT, CDR2 YNNKEL (reference sequence). Trimming stripped 1 base from V and 3 bases from J, with 13 bases between. This CDR3 contains 15 residues. CDR3 loop: CASSQAQPYDYEQYF. CDR3 DNA sequence: TGTGCCAGCAGCCAAGCACAACCCTACGACTACGAGCAGTACTTC.

This clonotype was counted a few times. The rearrangement uses TRBV12-3 or TRBV12-4 and TRBJ2-1; D remains ambiguous. V lost 1 base to trimming and J lost 7 bases, with 14 bases between them. The CDR3 covers 15 residues. This CDR3 reads CASSLGVTSPNEQFF. The CDR3 DNA is TGTGCCAGCAGTTTAGGGGTGACTTCACCGAATGAGCAGTTCTTC.

This clonotype was recorded only once. The chain is built from TRBV28 and TRBJ2-3, with 10 bases aligning to TRBD1. CDR3 length: 16 residues. Looked up from germline, CDR1 is MDHEN and CDR2 is SYDVKM. V was pared by 7 bases and J by 3 bases, with 10 bases of the junction left unmatched. DNA of the CDR3: TGTGCCAGCACCTACCGGACAGGGGGTGGTACAGATACGCAGTATTTT. Translating gives CASTYRTGGGTDTQYF. Complete variable domain (other parts from reference TRBV28 and TRBJ2-3): DVKVTQSSRYLVKRTGEKVFLECVQDMDHENMFWYRQDPGLGLRLIYFSYDVKMKEKGDIPEGYSVSREKKERFSLILESASTNQTSMYLCASTYRTGGGTDTQYFGPGTRLTVL.

CDR3 in DNA: TGTGCCAGCAGCGGAGAGGCAGGTGTCCCAGATACGCAGTATTTT. It is translated as CASSGEAGVPDTQYF. The genes are TRBV7-9 and TRBJ2-3, with D unresolved. Germline-derived CDR1 and CDR2 are SEHNR and FQNEAQ (reference sequence). V was trimmed by 5 bases and J by 4 bases, leaving 16 bases between them. The CDR3 sequence is 15 residues long.

This clonotype has more than one count but fewer than ten. The chain carries TRBV9 and TRBJ2-7; D is perhaps TRBD1 (7 bases). With 3 bases removed from V and 5 bases from J, the gap between germline ends came to 21 bases. The CDR3 spans 16 residues. In germline, CDR1 is SGDLS, CDR2 YYNGEE. The CDR3 DNA reads TGTGCCAGCAGCGGGGGTGCAGGGGGGCCTTTCCACGAGCAGTACTTC. Its protein is CASSGGAGGPFHEQYF.

Here the CDR3 reads CASRVRDNHSYEQYF. The CDR3 DNA reads as TGTGCCAGCAGAGTTCGGGACAACCACTCCTACGAGCAGTACTTC. V is TRBV6-2 or TRBV6-3 and J is TRBJ2-7, with D tentatively TRBD1 (6 bases). CDR3 length: 15 amino acids. CDR1 is MNHEY, CDR2 SVGEGT, per germline. The germline V and J ends were trimmed by 6 bases and 0 bases, with 15 bases remaining between them.

This clonotype was counted ten times or more. The chain combines TRBV10-3 with TRBJ1-5; 8 positions agree with TRBD1. Germline loops: CDR1 ENHRY, CDR2 SYGVKD. The CDR3 runs to 16 residues. V lost 10 bases and J lost 5; bases outside the gene matches: 16. CDR3 bases: TGTGCCACCACCGAAACGGAAGACAGGGGATATCAGCCCCAGCATTTT. Its translation: CATTETEDRGYQPQHF.

The chain employs TRBV4-2 and TRBJ2-5, with a tentative D call TRBD2 (6 bases). The J call is doubtful: the DNA matches TRBJ2-7 better. CDR3 length equals 16 residues. The germline CDR1 and CDR2 sequences are LGHNA and YNFKEQ. DNA for the CDR3: TGTGCCAGCAGCCAAGATGAGGCTAGCGAATTCTACGAGCAGTACTTC. Translated, it gives CASSQDEASEFYEQYF.

This sequence joins TRBV10-3 and TRBJ2-5, with 8 bases aligning to TRBD1. Germline V gene data show CDR1 as ENHRY and CDR2 as SYGVKD. The CDR3 is 16 amino acids. Unmatched junction bases numbered 3, after V lost 0 bases and J lost 0 bases. As DNA, the CDR3 is TGTGCCATCAGTGAGTCTACAGGGGGGTACCAAGAGACCCAGTACTTC. Protein sequence: CAISESTGGYQETQYF.

The chain links TRBV2 to TRBJ1-2; D not certain. V lost 10 bases and J lost 9, with 15 bases in between. The CDR3 is made up of 11 amino acids. Germline V gene data show CDR1 as SNHLY and CDR2 as FYNNEI. CDR3 in DNA: TGTGCCACCTATTCGGGCGGTAGCTACACCTTC. Amino acid sequence: CATYSGGSYTF.

The sample holds a few counts of this clonotype. The V gene is TRBV2, the J gene TRBJ2-3, with D possibly matching TRBD2 (5 bases). CDR3 length: 13 residues. V was pared by 9 bases and J by 6 bases, with 16 bases between. Germline CDR1 reads SNHLY; CDR2 reads FYNNEI. CDR3 sequence: CASTHETGDTQYF. CDR3 sequence (DNA): TGTGCCAGTACGCATGAGACGGGGGATACGCAGTATTTT.

The table lists this clonotype with a few counts. The gene calls are TRBV3-1 and TRBJ1-1; D may be TRBD1 (5 bases). The V and J ends lost 6 bases and 2 bases respectively, with 13 bases between them. Germline-derived CDR1 and CDR2 are LGHDT and YNNKEL (reference sequence). This CDR3 is 14 amino acids long. The CDR3 DNA sequence: TGTGCCAGCAGGCCGGAGGGGTACAACACTGAAGCTTTCTTT. Its translation is CASRPEGYNTEAFF. The full variable domain, completed using reference TRBV3-1 and TRBJ1-1, is DTAVSQTPKYLVTQMGNDKSIKCEQNLGHDTMYWYKQDSKKFLKIMFSYNNKELIINETVPNRFSPKSPDKAHLNLHINSLELGDSAVYFCASRPEGYNTEAFFGQGTRLTVV.

The sample holds a few counts of this clonotype. V and J are TRBV12-3 or TRBV12-4 and TRBJ1-5; D possibly corresponds to TRBD1 (5 bases). The CDR3 runs to 13 residues. The V end was cut by 6 bases, the J end by 5 bases, with 11 bases between. CDR3 nucleotides: TGTGCCAGCAGACGGGACGAGTATCAGCCCCAGCATTTT. This translates into CASRRDEYQPQHF.

The chain recombines TRBV29-1 with TRBJ2-2, with TRBD2 identical over 13 bases. This CDR3 is 18 amino acids long. Trimming took 7 bases from V and 6 from J; bases not matched to a gene: 17. In germline, CDR1 is SQVTM, CDR2 ANQGSEA. The CDR3 reads CSGQALAGGPLSAGELFF. The CDR3 DNA reads as TGCAGCGGCCAGGCACTAGCGGGAGGGCCATTGTCTGCCGGGGAGCTGTTTTTT.

This clonotype was recorded a few times. The rearrangement links TRBV12-5 to TRBJ2-5; D unclear. Germline CDR1 LGHNT, CDR2 FRNRAP. V lost 3 bases, J lost 1 base, and 3 bases lay in between. The length of the CDR3 is 12 residues. CDR3 nucleotide sequence: TGTGCTAGTGGTTTATCCCAAGAGACCCAGTACTTC. Translating gives CASGLSQETQYF.

The chain is built from TRBV29-1 and TRBJ2-3; a weak D match, TRBD1 (6 bases). The germline CDR1 and CDR2 sequences are SQVTM and ANQGSEA. This CDR3 comprises 11 residues. CDR3 region: CIGQNTDTQYF. CDR3 coding DNA: TGCATAGGACAGAACACAGATACGCAGTATTTT.

This clonotype showed up just a few times. V usage is TRBV29-1 and J usage is TRBJ1-5; 7 bases map to TRBD1. The trim removed 3 bases at V and 2 bases at J, leaving 7 bases unmatched. The CDR3 is 15 amino acids. From germline, CDR1 is SQVTM and CDR2 ANQGSEA. The CDR3 region has the DNA TGCAGCGTTGATGACAGGGAGAGGGGCAATCAGCCCCAGCATTTT. Encoded protein: CSVDDRERGNQPQHF.

This clonotype was counted only a few times. This chain uses TRBV28 with TRBJ2-1, with TRBD2 as a possible D gene (6 bases). The CDR3 runs 14 residues. Germline CDR1 reads MDHEN; CDR2 reads SYDVKM. V shed 2 bases and J shed 7 bases, with 12 bases lying between them. The CDR3 protein is CASSLTHGGNEQFF. The CDR3 DNA reads TGTGCCAGCAGTTTAACTCATGGGGGGAATGAGCAGTTCTTC.

This clonotype has just a few counts. The chain carries TRBV18 and TRBJ2-7, with D unresolved. Trimming shortened V by 2 bases and J by 1 base, and 9 bases separated the two germline ends. The CDR3 runs 14 residues. Germline V gene lookup returns CDR1 KGHSH and CDR2 LQKENI. The DNA of the CDR3 is TGTGCCAGCTCACCAACGGACGGTTCCTACGAGCAGTACTTC. This translates into CASSPTDGSYEQYF.

There are a few counts of this clonotype. The chain uses TRBV29-1 and TRBJ2-5; 11 nucleotides align to TRBD2. The J segment lost 11 bases and the V segment lost 8 bases, leaving 13 bases of the junction unmatched. Germline lookup yields CDR1 SQVTM and CDR2 ANQGSEA. This CDR3 comprises 13 residues. The DNA for the CDR3 is TGCAGCCTAGCGGGACTAGCGGACAATGAGCAGTACTTC. Protein: CSLAGLADNEQYF.

In its sample, this clonotype was seen once. The gene calls are TRBV29-1 and TRBJ2-3; weak D call: TRBD2 (6 bases). Trimming removed 5 bases at V and 5 bases at J, with 8 bases between. Germline CDR1 SQVTM, CDR2 ANQGSEA. This CDR3 region has 11 residues. The CDR3 sequence: CSVRELDTQYF. The CDR3 bases are TGCAGCGTTCGGGAGCTAGATACGCAGTATTTT.